This T cell receptor beta chain was recorded in a study of shared clonotypes between healthy human individuals. The germline V gene has CDR1 SQVTM and CDR2 ANQGSEA. Trimming took 3 bases from V and 8 from J, leaving 8 bases between them. This CDR3 comprises 11 residues. Each subset's genomic DNA was shared equally among a number of immunoSEQ plates. Original handling: Without quality scores, immunoSEQ junctional reads could not be filtered like full-length reads. The method was immunoSEQ multiplex PCR; TCRdb's version includes in-frame clones alone and lacks a portion of them. V and J calls and clone size follow that table, whereas D and trimming were derived from the DNA. The sample contains about 1.5 million clones, 96% of which appear only once.

V usage is TRBV29-1 and J usage is TRBJ2-1; D call uncertain. Specimen: naive CD4+ T cells sorted from blood. Sample subset: CD45RA+ positively selected. The source is a man aged 30-40 years in good health. The DNA of the CDR3 is TGCAGCGTTGAGGGCCACGATGAGCAGTTCTTC. This gives the protein CSVEGHDEQFF.